In its sample, the clone carrying this TCR beta chain was seen many times. Its antigen remains unknown. TCR beta CDR3 sequences were amplified from RNA transcripts. In the first-round RT-PCR of the TCR CDR3, the HTBI primer set was used. TCRdb recomputed calls from the multiplex PCR reads with MiXCR, one row per CDR3 protein. This sample has hundreds of thousands of distinct CDR3 sequences, with roughly 20% found just once. The data stem from a study of T cells in Graves' hyperthyroidism and ophthalmopathy. Overall study context: Peripheral blood was obtained at initial diagnosis, preceding any treatment. Study-wide results and limits: Blood also held most thyroid clonotypes expanded beyond 0.001.

The source of the PBMCs was less than 12 ml of fresh peripheral blood. The CDR3 sequence is 15 residues long. The V segment lost 4 bases and the J segment 6 bases; nucleotides outside the gene matches: 10. Germline V gives CDR1 MDHEN, CDR2 SYDVKM. This clonotype was obtained from a woman aged 45-65 years with Graves' hyperthyroidism that later progressed to Graves' ophthalmopathy. The chain recombines TRBV28 with TRBJ2-3; 7 nucleotides match TRBD2. Material for sequencing was blood. The CDR3 loop reads CASSSSAGPLDTQYF. The CDR3 nucleotides are TGTGCCAGCAGTTCCTCAGCGGGGCCCTTGGATACGCAGTATTTT.